This is a list of T cell receptor beta chains from one sample in a study of identical twins. MiXCR, applied by TCRdb to the 5' RACE reads, yields one record per CDR3 protein. The sample contains a few hundred thousand distinct CDR3 sequences, over 8.5% of which appear only once. These data are also associated with another study on yellow fever vaccine responses in identical twins.

The sample taken for sequencing was PBMCs. Receptors originate from a woman in her late teens or twenties in good health. The CDR3 runs from the conserved cysteine through the conserved F or W. Each record gives: V gene, J gene, D gene, CDR3 protein. The D gene is left open where the match is weak.

TRBV12-3/TRBV12-4	TRBJ1-3	TRBD1	CASSTYDRVSGNTIYF
TRBV7-9	TRBJ2-5	NA	CASSVGGGPKETQYF
TRBV10-3	TRBJ2-5	NA	CAISYRARETQYF
TRBV7-3	TRBJ1-1	NA	CASSLRAGTEAFF
TRBV5-1	TRBJ2-3	NA	CASSLRGVDTDTQYF
TRBV12-3/TRBV12-4	TRBJ2-1	NA	CASSPTRGGNEQFF
TRBV7-8	TRBJ2-3	TRBD2	CASSFQSGGLTDTQYF
TRBV6-1	TRBJ1-1	NA	CASKTDQNTEAFF
TRBV15	TRBJ2-7	TRBD1	CATSRGGTGGTYEQYF
TRBV7-2	TRBJ2-5	NA	CASSLGAGQKTQYF
TRBV7-2	TRBJ1-6	NA	CASSQGLGNSPLHF
TRBV6-4	TRBJ2-3	NA	CASSRISTDTQYF
TRBV6-1	TRBJ1-1	NA	CASSRQLKDSEAFF
TRBV3-1	TRBJ2-6	NA	CASSQVPTARASGANVLNF
TRBV27	TRBJ2-7	NA	CASSLYAPYEQYF
TRBV27	TRBJ2-7	NA	CASSSTGHYEQYF
TRBV5-5	TRBJ2-1	NA	CASSLGLTGFF
TRBV7-9	TRBJ2-7	TRBD1	CASSRRDRDYEQYF
TRBV10-2	TRBJ2-2	NA	CASSYSGRVNTGELFF
TRBV27	TRBJ2-3	TRBD2	CASKVIAGTSTDTRYF
TRBV7-2	TRBJ2-7	TRBD1	CASSLGQGKTYEQYF
TRBV5-1	TRBJ2-5	NA	CASARGGDSRETQYF
TRBV24-1	TRBJ2-3	TRBD2	CATGPRLAGSDTQYF
TRBV29-1	TRBJ2-2	TRBD2	CSVEDSSGRANTGELFF
TRBV7-6	TRBJ2-7	TRBD2	CASSLTSGGTREQYF
TRBV12-3/TRBV12-4	TRBJ2-1	NA	CASSPARLGRSYNEQFF